The clone carrying this T cell receptor (beta chain) was seen once. Its antigen is unknown. Distinct nucleotide sequences in the sample also encode this CDR3. Generated by immunoSEQ multiplex PCR, the TCRdb table keeps only in-frame clones and is missing some. The sample has about 66,000 clones; around 87% are singletons. The record originates from a study of OX40 agonist ivuxolimab in advanced cancers. Study summary: Among those treated, three patients had partial responses, one with hepatocellular carcinoma and two with cutaneous melanoma.

On cycle 4 day 1 and cycle 7 day 1, as well as at baseline, blood was sampled. Germline assignment: CDR1 SGHDT and CDR2 YYEEEE. V lost 0 bases and J 3 bases, leaving 4 bases between the germline ends. The CDR3 consists of 12 residues. Study results and caveats: Nonresponders, in some cases, also had low normalized T-cell clonal expansion.

The V gene is TRBV5-6, the J gene TRBJ2-7; D gene unclear. The clonotype was recovered from an adult with an advanced solid tumor such as melanoma, head and neck, liver or kidney cancer. Sample: CD4+ or CD8+ T cells sorted from blood, taken in a trial of the OX40 agonist ivuxolimab. The CDR3 region is CASSLDRYEQYF. CDR3 DNA: TGTGCCAGCAGCTTGGACCGCTACGAGCAGTACTTC.